This entry lists 19 T cell receptor beta chains sequenced from one sample in a study of response to subunit inactivated influenza vaccine. TCRdb itself ran the RT-PCR reads through MiXCR, one entry per CDR3 protein. The table has about 780,000 distinct CDR3 sequences, about 18% seen once. Specimen: PBMCs from blood, collected 4 to 6 days after vaccination. The receptor source for this set is a man in his forties or fifties who received an inactivated influenza vaccine.

This chain joins TRBV12-3 or TRBV12-4 and TRBJ1-1; D ambiguous. The CDR3 is made up of 14 amino acids. Trimming took 1 base from V and 1 from J, leaving 7 bases between them. The CDR3 region has the DNA TGTGCCAGCAGTTTAGGGTTATCGAACACTGAAGCTTTCTTT. It is translated as CASSLGLSNTEAFF.

This clonotype was recorded a few times. The chain is built from TRBV6-1 and TRBJ1-4; tentative D call: TRBD1 (5 bases). The CDR3 covers 14 residues. Between the trimmed V and J ends, which lost 6 bases and 8 bases, there was a span of 16 bases. Germline V CDR1 and CDR2: MNHNS, SASEGT. Here the CDR3 reads CASRGTAKGEKLFF. The CDR3 region has the DNA TGTGCCAGCAGGGGGACCGCGAAAGGGGAAAAACTGTTTTTT.

V is TRBV12-3 or TRBV12-4 and J is TRBJ2-7; TRBD1 might be the D (6 bases). V was pared by 5 bases and J by 0 bases, with 14 bases between. The CDR3 length is 15 residues. For the CDR3, the DNA is TGTGCCAGCAGTCCTAGGGGGATTCCCTCCTACGAGCAGTACTTC. This codes for CASSPRGIPSYEQYF.

V is TRBV10-3 and J is TRBJ2-1; TRBD2 matches 7 bases. V lost 3 bases and J lost 9; bases outside the gene matches: 2. The V gene's germline CDR1 is ENHRY and CDR2 SYGVKD. This CDR3 comprises 12 residues. Here the CDR3 DNA reads TGTGCCATCAGTGACTGGGGGGGTGAGCAGTTCTTC. It encodes CAISDWGGEQFF.

V usage is TRBV30 and J usage is TRBJ2-2; D perhaps matches TRBD1 (5 bases). The V and J ends lost 0 bases and 7 bases respectively, with 9 bases between them. Germline values: CDR1 GTSNPN, CDR2 SVGIG (reference sequence). The CDR3 runs 13 residues. The CDR3 here is CAWSVMGHGELFF. The CDR3 region has the DNA TGTGCCTGGAGTGTAATGGGGCACGGGGAGCTGTTTTTT.

The rearrangement joins TRBV7-2 to TRBJ2-5; D not certain. CDR1 and CDR2 (germline): SGHTA, FQGNSA. The CDR3 runs 13 residues. Trimming shortened V by 4 bases and J by 4 bases, and 10 bases separated the two germline ends. The DNA for the CDR3 is TGTGCCAGCAGCTCTAACAGAAGAGAGACCCAGTACTTC. It yields the protein CASSSNRRETQYF. Using reference TRBV7-2 and TRBJ2-5 for the parts outside the CDR3, the full variable domain is GAGVSQSPSNKVTEKGKDVELRCDPISGHTALYWYRQSLGQGLEFLIYFQGNSAPDKSGLPSDRFSAERTGGSVSTLTIQRTQQEDSAVYLCASSSNRRETQYFGPGTRLLVL.

The chain has TRBV7-6 and TRBJ2-5; no reliable D call. Trimming cost V 5 bases and J 1 base, with 14 bases left between them. This CDR3 is 15 amino acids long. Germline V gene data show CDR1 as SGHVS and CDR2 as FNYEAQ. CDR3 sequence (DNA): TGTGCCAGCAGCGCCCTTGGACGGTTCCAAGAGACCCAGTACTTC. Its protein product is CASSALGRFQETQYF.

This clonotype has a handful of counts. The chain links TRBV12-3 or TRBV12-4 to TRBJ1-4; D gene ambiguous. V lost 7 bases to trimming and J lost 4 bases, with 7 bases between them. The CDR3 spans 12 residues. DNA for the CDR3: TGTGCCAGCACCGCTTATAATGAAAAACTGTTTTTT. It encodes CASTAYNEKLFF.

This clonotype was observed a few times. The chain carries TRBV7-2 and TRBJ2-7; the D gene is possibly TRBD1 (5 bases). The CDR3 extends over 15 amino acids. Germline CDR1 SGHTA, CDR2 FQGNSA. V lost 8 bases and J lost 1, with 18 bases in between. This chain's CDR3 is CASGERSGWSYEQYF. The CDR3, as DNA: TGTGCCAGCGGTGAAAGGTCAGGGTGGTCCTACGAGCAGTACTTC.

This clonotype was seen at least ten times. The genes are TRBV5-1 and TRBJ2-1, with D possibly TRBD1 on 6 matching bases. CDR1 SGHRS and CDR2 YFSETQ come from the germline V gene. V lost 1 base and J lost 4, with 12 bases in between. The CDR3 length is 15 residues. CDR3 sequence (DNA): TGCGCCAGCAGCTTGATCAGGGGCCTTTACAATGAGCAGTTCTTC. It specifies CASSLIRGLYNEQFF.

The V and J genes are TRBV20-1 and TRBJ2-7; TRBD1 matches 7 bases. This CDR3 has 13 amino acids. Trimming took 3 bases from V and 7 from J; bases not matched to a gene: 9. Germline loops: CDR1 DFQATT, CDR2 SNEGSKA (reference sequence). The CDR3 nucleotides are TGCAGTGCTAGGGCTAGGGGGCCGCTGGAGCAGTACTTC. Translating gives CSARARGPLEQYF.

The chain uses TRBV6-1 and TRBJ2-7; 9 bases are a match to TRBD1. CDR1 and CDR2 (germline): MNHNS, SASEGT. The CDR3 spans 14 residues. V trimming: 6 bases; J trimming: 4 bases; junction bases outside the gene matches: 7. The CDR3 coding sequence is TGTGCCAGCAGCACAGGGGGCGCATCGTACGAGCAGTACTTC. Residues: CASSTGGASYEQYF.

The rearrangement links TRBV6-2 or TRBV6-3 to TRBJ2-7; D is perhaps TRBD1 (5 bases). The CDR3 is 15 amino acids. V was trimmed by 2 bases and J by 1 base, leaving 12 bases between them. Germline CDR1 MNHEY, CDR2 SVGEGT. CDR3 bases: TGTGCCAGCAGTTACCCCGCTGGGGCTTCCTACGAGCAGTACTTC. As protein: CASSYPAGASYEQYF.

This clonotype has just a few counts. V and J are TRBV7-9 and TRBJ2-3, with 8 bases fitting TRBD1. The ends lost 5 bases at V and 1 base at J; junction bases unmatched: 5. CDR3 length: 15 residues. Germline CDR1 is SEHNR and CDR2 is FQNEAQ (reference sequence). The CDR3 here is CASSAGGPRTDTQYF. DNA of the CDR3: TGTGCCAGCAGCGCAGGGGGCCCACGCACAGATACGCAGTATTTT.

This clonotype was detected many times. DNA of the CDR3: TGTGCCAGCAGCTTAAGGTCCTACGGTATTGAGTATGAGCAGTTCTTC. This encodes CASSLRSYGIEYEQFF. The chain is built from TRBV7-6 and TRBJ2-1; no reliable D call. The CDR3 consists of 16 residues. V was shortened by 2 bases and J by 8 bases, with 19 bases between the two germline ends. Germline loops: CDR1 SGHVS, CDR2 FNYEAQ.

The CDR3 region is CASSFASPGTSGYNEQFF. CDR3 nucleotide sequence: TGCGCCAGCAGCTTCGCTAGTCCCGGGACTAGCGGGTACAATGAGCAGTTCTTC. The V call is TRBV5-1, the J call TRBJ2-1, with TRBD2 matching over 12 bases. The germline gives CDR1 SGHRS, CDR2 YFSETQ. This CDR3 is built from 18 residues. The V gene end was trimmed by 2 bases and the J gene end by 4 bases; junction bases not matched to a gene: 10.

The table lists this clonotype with a few counts. CDR3 residues: CSARETKLAGGSGELFF. The CDR3 DNA is TGCAGTGCTAGAGAAACAAAACTGGCGGGAGGTTCTGGGGAGCTGTTTTTT. V usage is TRBV20-1 and J usage is TRBJ2-2; TRBD2 aligns across 8 bases. This CDR3 spans 17 amino acids. Germline V gives CDR1 DFQATT, CDR2 SNEGSKA (reference sequence). J was trimmed by 8 bases and V by 0 bases; bases with no gene match: 14.

CDR3 coding DNA: TGTGCCAGCTCACCCGGGACTAGCGGGAGGTATGAGCAGTTCTTC. It codes for CASSPGTSGRYEQFF. The chain couples TRBV18 to TRBJ2-1, with 15 bases identical to TRBD2. This CDR3 is 15 amino acids long. The V and J ends lost 3 bases and 8 bases, in that order; junction bases with no gene match: 2. The germline V gene encodes CDR1 KGHSH and CDR2 LQKENI.

In this sample, this clonotype turned up many times. This chain connects TRBV5-1 to TRBJ2-3; possible D gene TRBD2, 7 bases. The germline V gene has CDR1 SGHRS and CDR2 YFSETQ. This CDR3 contains 14 residues. Trimming pared 4 bases from V and 5 bases from J, leaving 14 bases between. In DNA form, the CDR3 reads TGCGCCAGCAGCCCCCGGGGAGGGGGAGATACGCAGTATTTT. Translation: CASSPRGGGDTQYF.